This T cell receptor beta chain was recorded in a study of identical twins. CDR3 length equals 14 residues. Trimming left V 1 base short and J 9 bases short, with 13 bases between. The germline V gene has CDR1 SGHAT and CDR2 FQNNGV. TCRdb re-called the 5' RACE reads through MiXCR, storing one row per CDR3 protein. Altogether 500,000 to 600,000 distinct CDR3 sequences are present, approximately 22% being singletons, with the ten largest covering around 0.91%. These data were also filed under a second study, of T cells expressing NK-cell markers. That report adds: TCR beta repertoires came from sorted CD3+CD56+NKG2C+, CD3+CD56+NKG2C- and CD3+CD56-NKG2C+ T cells.

This TCR was recovered from a woman under 30 in good health. The chain is built from TRBV11-2 and TRBJ2-1; D perhaps matches TRBD2 (6 bases). Material for sequencing was CD4+ T cells sorted from blood. CDR3 region: CASSLGPQGGEQFF. For the CDR3, the DNA is TGTGCCAGCAGCTTAGGGCCCCAGGGAGGTGAGCAGTTCTTC.